These T cell receptor beta chains were read from a single sample in a study of blood T cell repertoires in COVID-19. TCRdb's copy holds only in-frame clones and misses some; the assay was immunoSEQ multiplex PCR. The data contain hundreds of thousands of clones, roughly nine tenths of them singletons. The sample consisted of PBMCs or T cells enriched from blood (not recorded which). These receptor sequences come from a woman aged 25 to 39 who had recovered from COVID-19. The CDR3 runs from the conserved cysteine through the conserved F or W. A D gene is named only where the DNA matches it firmly. Clone size is shown for a subset of rows, as once, few, many or a class of expanded clone.

d_call clone_size j_call cdr3_length v_call cdr3_nt cdr3_aa
NA NA TRBJ2-7 11 TRBV27 TGTGCCAGCGGGCAGCCCTACGAGCAGTACTTC CASGQPYEQYF
NA NA TRBJ1-1 14 TRBV5-1 TGCGCCAGCAGCTTAGGTCCACCGGGGACTGAAGCTTTCTTT CASSLGPPGTEAFF
TRBD1 NA TRBJ1-2 15 TRBV24-1 TGTGCCACCAGTGACACCTCAGGGGGCTACTATGGCTACACCTTC CATSDTSGGYYGYTF
TRBD1 few TRBJ2-7 15 TRBV6-5 TGTGCCAGCAGCCGGACCGGGACAGGGTCCTACGAGCAGTACTTC CASSRTGTGSYEQYF
NA NA TRBJ2-2 13 TRBV28 TGTGCCGGGAGGGGGTCGATAGCCGGGGAGCTGTTTTTT CAGRGSIAGELFF
NA NA TRBJ1-2 13 TRBV25-1 TGTGCCAGCAGACCCTCAGGTATATATGGCTACACCTTC CASRPSGIYGYTF
NA NA TRBJ1-6 12 TRBV7-9 TGTGCCAGCAGCTTCGAGAATTCACCCCTCCACTTT CASSFENSPLHF
NA NA TRBJ2-2 15 TRBV15 TGTGCCACCAGCAGAGATCGCCGGGGAGCCGGGGAGCTGTTTTTT CATSRDRRGAGELFF
NA NA TRBJ2-3 16 TRBV3-1/TRBV3-2 TGTGCCAGCAGCCAAGGTTTAGCGCCCAGCACAGATACGCAGTATTTT CASSQGLAPSTDTQYF
NA NA TRBJ1-6 15 TRBV30 TGTGCCTGGAGTGGCAGGGCTTTCTATAATTCACCCCTCCACTTT CAWSGRAFYNSPLHF
NA NA TRBJ1-5 16 TRBV5-5 TGTGCCAGCAGCCCCCTACCCGGGATCCGGAATCAGCCCCAGCATTTT CASSPLPGIRNQPQHF
TRBD2 NA TRBJ2-6 17 TRBV7-2 TGTGCCAGCAGCTTGGTTCCTAGCGGGACCGGGGCCAACGTCCTGACTTTC CASSLVPSGTGANVLTF
NA NA TRBJ2-2 16 TRBV29-1 TGCAGCGTCGGCTTTGGCGGGGGCGCCGTCACCGGGGAGCTGTTTTTT CSVGFGGGAVTGELFF
TRBD2 NA TRBJ2-3 16 TRBV11-2 TGTGCCAGCAGCCCCTGGTCGGGAGGGAGGGCAGATACGCAGTATTTT CASSPWSGGRADTQYF
NA once TRBJ2-7 11 TRBV13 TGTGCCAGCAGCTCCGAGTACGAGCAGTACTTC CASSSEYEQYF
TRBD2 once TRBJ2-5 14 TRBV13 TGTGCCAGCAGCACCACCGGGGGGGAAGAGACCCAGTACTTC CASSTTGGEETQYF
NA NA TRBJ1-3 13 TRBV7-3 TGTGCCCCAGAGGAGTTGGCTGGAAACACCATATATTTT CAPEELAGNTIYF
NA NA TRBJ2-1 11 TRBV20-1 TGCAGTGCTAGGCGGGACAATGAGCAGTTCTTC CSARRDNEQFF
TRBD1 NA TRBJ2-5 15 TRBV6-6 TGTGCCAGCAGTAAACCGACAGGGGGCGAGGAGACCCAGTACTTC CASSKPTGGEETQYF
TRBD1 NA TRBJ2-7 15 TRBV5-1 TGCGCCAGCCACCCTGACAGGGCGGGTGCCTACGAGCAGTACTTC CASHPDRAGAYEQYF
TRBD1 NA TRBJ1-6 15 TRBV7-9 TGTGCCAGCAGCCCAGGGGGGACAGAGAGTACACCCCTCCACTTT CASSPGGTESTPLHF
NA NA TRBJ1-6 17 TRBV5-1 TGCGCCAGCAGCTTGGACGGTCCTCCATTCTATAATTCACCCCTCCACTTT CASSLDGPPFYNSPLHF
TRBD1 NA TRBJ1-1 19 TRBV6-2/TRBV6-3 TGTGCCAGCAGTTACGTGGGACAGGGGACGTTGTGGGGTAACACTGAAGCTTTCTTT CASSYVGQGTLWGNTEAFF
TRBD2 NA TRBJ2-7 14 TRBV6-6 TGTGCCAGCAGTTCCCCGGGACTAGCGTGGGAGCAGTACTTC CASSSPGLAWEQYF